Listed here are 21 T cell receptor beta chains from one sample, sequenced in a study of cytomegalovirus exposure and HLA in healthy donors. The PCR had 60 Vbeta and 13 Jbeta primers. Only in-frame clones appear in the TCRdb table, and some are missing; sequencing was by immunoSEQ multiplex PCR. The table lists tens of thousands of clones, 65% to 80% of them singletons, with around 3% in the top ten. The sample comprised PBMCs. Receptors were obtained from a man aged 30-40 years in good health and CMV-seronegative.

CDR3 residues: CASSVGPGGNTEAFF. CDR3 coding DNA: TGTGCCAGCAGCGTAGGACCGGGTGGTAACACTGAAGCTTTCTTT. V gene TRBV9 combines with J gene TRBJ1-1; D not resolved. Germline-derived CDR1 and CDR2 are SGDLS and YYNGEE. The CDR3 is 15 amino acids. Trimming shortened V by 0 bases and J by 2 bases, and 11 bases separated the two germline ends.

The chain couples TRBV5-1 to TRBJ1-2; D is possibly TRBD1 (6 bases). Trimming took 4 bases from V and 0 from J, leaving 16 bases between them. CDR3 length: 16 amino acids. CDR1 is SGHRS and CDR2 is YFSETQ in the germline V gene. As DNA, the CDR3 is TGCGCCAGCAGCCCCCAACAGGGTCCAGCTAACTATGGCTACACCTTC. Translating it yields CASSPQQGPANYGYTF.

This chain connects TRBV7-9 to TRBJ2-1, with 7 bases matching TRBD2. Per the germline V gene, CDR1 is SEHNR and CDR2 is FQNEAQ (reference sequence). V lost 5 bases and J lost 1; bases outside the gene matches: 8. The CDR3 loop spans 16 amino acids. In nucleotides, the CDR3 is TGTGCCAGCAGCCAAAGCGGGGTCATATCCTACAATGAGCAGTTCTTC. Its protein product is CASSQSGVISYNEQFF.

The chain joins TRBV4-3 to TRBJ2-5; D gene uncertain. V was pared by 0 bases and J by 2 bases, with 7 bases between. The CDR3 totals 14 residues. Germline-derived CDR1 and CDR2 are LGHNA and YSLEER. The CDR3, as DNA: TGCGCCAGCAGCCAAGAAGTCCGGCAAGAGACCCAGTACTTC. Protein product: CASSQEVRQETQYF.

This chain links TRBV4-3 with TRBJ2-1; D might be TRBD2 (5 bases). The germline V gene encodes CDR1 LGHNA and CDR2 YSLEER. V shed 3 bases and J shed 9 bases, with 9 bases lying between them. The CDR3 is 12 amino acids. CDR3 residues: CASSQSAGEQFF. The CDR3 DNA is TGCGCCAGCAGCCAGAGTGCGGGTGAGCAGTTCTTC.

A few counts support this clone. The V gene is TRBV7-9, the J gene TRBJ2-7; 8 nucleotides match TRBD1. V was clipped by 0 bases and J by 5 bases; unmatched bases: 3. The CDR3 contains 14 residues. Germline loops: CDR1 SEHNR, CDR2 FQNEAQ (reference sequence). CDR3 nucleotides: TGTGCCAGCAGCTTAGCTGTGACAGGGGACGAGCAGTACTTC. This encodes CASSLAVTGDEQYF. Combining the CDR3 with reference TRBV7-9 and TRBJ2-7 gives the whole variable domain DTGVSQNPRHKITKRGQNVTFRCDPISEHNRLYWYRQTLGQGPEFLTYFQNEAQLEKSRLLSDRFSAERPKGSFSTLEIQRTEQGDSAMYLCASSLAVTGDEQYFGPGTRLTVT.

V gene TRBV7-2 combines with J gene TRBJ1-1, with 9 bases that match TRBD1. The V and J ends lost 5 bases and 4 bases, in that order; junction bases with no gene match: 11. Germline loops: CDR1 SGHTA, CDR2 FQGNSA. The CDR3 runs 16 residues. Written as DNA, the CDR3 is TGTGCCAGCAGCGCCACGGGACAGGGCGGTGGCACTGAAGCTTTCTTT. Its translation is CASSATGQGGGTEAFF.

The chain uses TRBV5-6 and TRBJ1-2, with D unresolved. The CDR3 length is 15 residues. Germline V lookup: CDR1 SGHDT, CDR2 YYEEEE. With 0 bases removed from V and 0 bases from J, the gap between germline ends came to 9 bases. CDR3 loop: CASSLGTVTNYGYTF. The CDR3 DNA sequence: TGTGCCAGCAGCTTGGGAACAGTTACTAACTATGGCTACACCTTC.

The genes are TRBV5-4 and TRBJ2-7, with a possible D match to TRBD1 (6 bases). The CDR3 loop spans 13 amino acids. Germline-derived CDR1 and CDR2 are SGHNT and YYREEE (reference sequence). V shed 4 bases and J shed 5 bases, with 13 bases lying between them. The CDR3 protein is CASSQKTGNEQYF. Written as DNA, the CDR3 is TGTGCCAGCAGCCAGAAAACAGGGAACGAGCAGTACTTC.

This clone was recorded a few times. This sequence joins TRBV14 and TRBJ1-1, with D possibly matching TRBD1 (6 bases). This CDR3 has 14 amino acids. The germline CDR1 and CDR2 sequences are SGHDN and FVKESK. Trimming left V 0 bases short and J 5 bases short, with 10 bases between. As DNA, the CDR3 is TGTGCCAGCAGCCAAGATACAGGGTGGACTGAAGCTTTCTTT. Translated: CASSQDTGWTEAFF.

The chain has TRBV14 and TRBJ2-2, with a possible D match to TRBD2 (5 bases). Germline V gene data show CDR1 as SGHDN and CDR2 as FVKESK. The V gene lost 4 bases and the J gene lost 6 bases, with 15 bases spanning the gap. The CDR3 has 15 amino acids. The CDR3 reads CASSRLSGGSGELFF. As DNA, the CDR3 is TGTGCCAGCAGCCGCCTTTCGGGCGGGTCCGGGGAGCTGTTTTTT.

V gene TRBV18 combines with J gene TRBJ2-1, with 7 bases lining up with TRBD1. The germline V gene encodes CDR1 KGHSH and CDR2 LQKENI. V lost 4 bases, J lost 2 bases, and 11 bases stayed unmatched. This CDR3 region has 17 residues. The CDR3 nucleotides are TGTGCCAGCTCACTCAGAACCGGGACAGATACCTACAATGAGCAGTTCTTC. Protein product: CASSLRTGTDTYNEQFF.

The chain couples TRBV5-4 to TRBJ2-6, with D possibly being TRBD1 (7 bases). This CDR3 is 20 amino acids long. The germline gives CDR1 SGHNT, CDR2 YYREEE (reference sequence). V lost 2 bases to trimming and J lost 0 bases, with 21 bases between them. CDR3 sequence reads: CASSFNRGTVLSSGANVLTF. The CDR3, as DNA: TGTGCCAGCAGCTTTAATCGGGGGACAGTCTTAAGCTCTGGGGCCAACGTCCTGACTTTC.

For this clone: An end of the junction does not agree with germline; a read error may underlie this. The V and J genes are TRBV13 and TRBJ1-4; D not certain. CDR1 PRHDT and CDR2 FYEKMQ come from the germline V gene (reference sequence). This CDR3 contains 14 residues. The CDR3 DNA sequence: TGTGCCAGCAGCCCCCGATCCACTAACGAAAAACTGTTTTTT. This codes for CASSPRSTNEKLFF. The variable domain in full, with the rest retrieved from reference TRBV13 and TRBJ1-4, is AAGVIQSPRHLIKEKRETATLKCYPIPRHDTVYWYQQGPGQDPQFLISFYEKMQSDKGSIPDRFSAQQFSDYHSELNMSSLELGDSALYFCASSPRSTNEKLFFGSGTQLSVL.

The genes are TRBV27 and TRBJ1-5; D is unclear. The CDR3 runs 14 residues. V was clipped by 4 bases and J by 2 bases, with 9 bases between them. The germline gives CDR1 MNHEY, CDR2 SMNVEV (reference sequence). The DNA of the CDR3 is TGTGCCAGCAGTTCGCGCGCGGGCAATCAGCCCCAGCATTTT. As protein: CASSSRAGNQPQHF.

This chain uses TRBV28 with TRBJ1-5; D not certain. The CDR3 runs 13 residues. Between the trimmed V and J ends, which lost 8 bases and 0 bases, there was a span of 8 bases. CDR1 and CDR2 from the germline V gene are MDHEN and SYDVKM. CDR3 protein: CASCSYSNQPQHF. CDR3 bases: TGTGCCAGCTGTTCTTATAGCAATCAGCCCCAGCATTTT.

The chain carries TRBV6-4 and TRBJ1-5; no definite D call. CDR1 MRHNA and CDR2 SNTAGT come from the germline V gene. The CDR3 runs 10 residues. The V end lost 9 bases, the J end lost 6 bases, and 6 bases lay between the germline ends. This CDR3 is CARPGQPQHF. CDR3 nucleotide sequence: TGTGCCAGGCCAGGTCAGCCCCAGCATTTT.

The chain joins TRBV5-4 to TRBJ2-2; TRBD2 matches 13 bases. Germline V lookup: CDR1 SGHNT, CDR2 YYREEE (reference sequence). J lost 4 bases, V lost 3 bases, and 3 bases had no gene match. The CDR3 runs to 16 residues. CDR3 amino acids: CASSSLAGGPTGELFF. Here the CDR3 DNA reads TGTGCCAGCAGCTCACTAGCGGGGGGGCCCACCGGGGAGCTGTTTTTT. The entire variable domain, with the rest obtained from reference TRBV5-4 and TRBJ2-2, is as follows: ETGVTQSPTHLIKTRGQQVTLRCSSQSGHNTVSWYQQALGQGPQFIFQYYREEENGRGNFPPRFSGLQFPNYSSELNVNALELDDSALYLCASSSLAGGPTGELFFGEGSRLTVL.

The chain carries TRBV9 and TRBJ2-3; no reliable D call. From germline, CDR1 is SGDLS and CDR2 YYNGEE. The CDR3 is 15 residues long. V was cut by 6 bases and J by 0 bases, with 14 bases left in between. The CDR3 bases are TGTGCCAGCACCCCCCCATGGCCCAGCACAGATACGCAGTATTTT. Its protein is CASTPPWPSTDTQYF.

The V gene is TRBV18, the J gene TRBJ2-2; possible D gene TRBD1, 6 bases. Germline CDR1 reads KGHSH; CDR2 reads LQKENI. Trimming cost V 3 bases and J 6 bases, with 17 bases left between them. The CDR3 is 16 residues long. In nucleotides, the CDR3 is TGTGCCAGCTCACCGACACAGGGAGTCGGGTCCGGGGAGCTGTTTTTT. This sequence encodes CASSPTQGVGSGELFF.

The chain links TRBV9 to TRBJ2-3, with 10 bases lining up with TRBD2. The CDR3 is made up of 22 amino acids. Trimming removed 0 bases from V and 2 bases from J; junction bases left unmatched: 21. Germline V gene data show CDR1 as SGDLS and CDR2 as YYNGEE. CDR3 in DNA: TGTGCCAGCAGCGTAGACCCCCCTACTAGCGGGGTATTTGTCCTGACCACAGATACGCAGTATTTT. This encodes CASSVDPPTSGVFVLTTDTQYF.